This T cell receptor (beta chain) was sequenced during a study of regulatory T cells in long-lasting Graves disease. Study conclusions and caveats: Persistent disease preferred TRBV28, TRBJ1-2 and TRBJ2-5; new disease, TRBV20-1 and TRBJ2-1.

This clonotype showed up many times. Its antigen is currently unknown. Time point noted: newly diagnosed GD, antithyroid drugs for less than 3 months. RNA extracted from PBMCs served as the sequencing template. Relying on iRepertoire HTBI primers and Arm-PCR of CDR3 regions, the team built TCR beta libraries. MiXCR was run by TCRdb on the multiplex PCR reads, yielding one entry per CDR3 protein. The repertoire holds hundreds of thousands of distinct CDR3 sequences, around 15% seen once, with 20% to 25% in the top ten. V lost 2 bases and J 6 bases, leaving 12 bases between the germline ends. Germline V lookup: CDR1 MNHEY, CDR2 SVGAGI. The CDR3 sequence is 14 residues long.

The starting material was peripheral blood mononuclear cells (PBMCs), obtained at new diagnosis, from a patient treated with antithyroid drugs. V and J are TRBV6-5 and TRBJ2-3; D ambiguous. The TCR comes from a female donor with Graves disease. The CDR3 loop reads CASSYSVSPDTQYF. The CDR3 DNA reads TGTGCCAGCAGTTACAGTGTTAGTCCGGATACGCAGTATTTT.